These 15 T cell receptor beta chains were sequenced from one sample in a study of response to subunit inactivated influenza vaccine. TCRdb reprocessed the RT-PCR reads with MiXCR, giving one entry per CDR3 protein. Here the sample spans fewer than 350,000 distinct CDR3 sequences, about a fifth being singletons. The sequencing here drew on PBMCs from blood, taken around 22 months after vaccination. The receptors here all came from a man aged 50 to 69 who received an inactivated influenza vaccine.

Of note for this clonotype: In this CDR3 the conserved last residue, phenylalanine or tryptophan, is missing, so a read error is likely. V gene TRBV20-1 combines with J gene TRBJ2-7; D gene uncertain. From germline, CDR1 is DFQATT and CDR2 SNEGSKA (reference sequence). The CDR3 runs to 14 residues. The V and J ends lost 6 bases and 0 bases respectively, with 15 bases between them. The CDR3 nucleotides read TGCAGTGCCTCCTGGGCCAGGAGCTCCTACGAGCAGTACTAC. Encoded protein: CSASWARSSYEQYY.

The V call is TRBV6-2 or TRBV6-3, the J call TRBJ2-2, with 10 nucleotides matching TRBD1. Looked up from germline, CDR1 is MNHEY and CDR2 is SVGEGT. This CDR3 region has 17 residues. Trimming removed 2 bases from V and 3 bases from J; junction bases left unmatched: 6. DNA of the CDR3: TGTGCCAGCAGTTACAGGTCGACAGGGGGCTACACCGGGGAGCTGTTTTTT. Protein product: CASSYRSTGGYTGELFF.

Many counts were recorded for this clonotype. The chain carries TRBV18 and TRBJ1-6; D is perhaps TRBD1 (5 bases). V lost 4 bases and J 8 bases, leaving 12 bases between the germline ends. This CDR3 is 14 amino acids long. Germline V gene sequence: CDR1 KGHSH, CDR2 LQKENI. CDR3 in amino acids: CASSLRDEDSPLHF. The CDR3 coding sequence is TGTGCCAGCTCACTCCGGGACGAGGATTCACCCCTCCACTTT.

This chain links TRBV2 with TRBJ2-7, with TRBD1 identical over 11 bases. The germline V gene encodes CDR1 SNHLY and CDR2 FYNNEI. The junction had 4 bases not matched to a gene; V was cut back by 7 bases and J by 2 bases. CDR3 length: 14 amino acids. The CDR3 loop is CASMPGQGAYEQYF. As DNA, the CDR3 is TGTGCCAGCATGCCGGGACAGGGGGCCTACGAGCAGTACTTC. The full variable domain, its missing parts supplied by reference TRBV2 and TRBJ2-7, is EPEVTQTPSHQVTQMGQEVILRCVPISNHLYFYWYRQILGQKVEFLVSFYNNEISEKSEIFDDQFSVERPDGSNFTLKIRSTKLEDSAMYFCASMPGQGAYEQYFGPGTRLTVT.

This rearrangement joins TRBV5-1 to TRBJ2-5; 8 nucleotides line up with TRBD1. V lost 4 bases to trimming and J lost 1 base; unmatched junction nucleotides: 6. The germline CDR1 and CDR2 sequences are SGHRS and YFSETQ. The CDR3 totals 15 residues. The CDR3 DNA reads as TGCGCCAGCAGCCCGGGACAGGAGGTCCAAGAGACCCAGTACTTC. It translates to CASSPGQEVQETQYF.

The chain is built from TRBV29-1 and TRBJ1-1, with D unresolved. Germline V gene lookup returns CDR1 SQVTM and CDR2 ANQGSEA. The CDR3 is 12 residues long. Trimming shortened V by 3 bases and J by 1 base, and 6 bases separated the two germline ends. The CDR3 loop is CSVDWQNTEAFF. CDR3 DNA sequence: TGCAGCGTTGATTGGCAGAACACTGAAGCTTTCTTT.

The sample holds a few counts of this clonotype. The genes are TRBV12-3 or TRBV12-4 and TRBJ1-3; no clear D. This CDR3 spans 14 amino acids. Trimming took off 5 bases at V and 0 bases at J, with 8 bases between the two ends. CDR3 sequence: CASSPPHSGNTIYF. CDR3 nucleotide sequence: TGTGCCAGCAGTCCCCCCCACTCTGGAAACACCATATATTTT.

This clonotype showed up just a few times. The CDR3 loop reads CASSPPFAGAGKNIQYF. As DNA, the CDR3 is TGTGCCAGCTCACCACCTTTTGCAGGGGCGGGCAAAAACATTCAGTACTTC. The J gene is TRBJ2-4, the V gene TRBV18; weak D call: TRBD1 (6 bases). V was cut by 0 bases and J by 3 bases, with 15 bases left in between. Germline V gene sequence: CDR1 KGHSH, CDR2 LQKENI. The CDR3 loop spans 17 amino acids.

In this sample, this clonotype turned up a few times. This chain connects TRBV29-1 to TRBJ2-5; 7 positions agree with TRBD2. The CDR3 has 16 residues. Germline values: CDR1 SQVTM, CDR2 ANQGSEA. The J segment lost 1 base and the V segment lost 7 bases, leaving 15 bases of the junction unmatched. The CDR3 nucleotides read TGCAGCGGGGTACGGCTAGCGGCTAGCTCCCAAGAGACCCAGTACTTC. Translated: CSGVRLAASSQETQYF.

The J gene is TRBJ2-2, the V gene TRBV7-3, with 7 bases fitting TRBD1. The CDR3 is made up of 21 amino acids. V shed 1 base and J 2 bases; nucleotides not matched to a gene: 19. The germline gives CDR1 SGHTA, CDR2 FQGTGA. This CDR3 is CASSLKRAWWGRGNNTGELFF. The CDR3 nucleotides are TGTGCCAGCAGCTTAAAGAGGGCTTGGTGGGGCAGGGGGAACAACACCGGGGAGCTGTTTTTT.

J is TRBJ2-1 and V is TRBV4-1, with 12 bases fitting TRBD2. V lost 3 bases, J lost 7 bases, and 4 bases stayed unmatched. Germline loops: CDR1 MGHRA, CDR2 YSYEKL. The CDR3 consists of 15 residues. The CDR3 is CASSQPGLAGNEQFF. CDR3 bases: TGCGCCAGCAGCCAGCCGGGACTAGCGGGTAATGAGCAGTTCTTC.

This clonotype has ten or more counts. The rearrangement joins TRBV12-3 or TRBV12-4 to TRBJ1-3; D not resolved. Between the trimmed V and J ends, which lost 3 bases and 4 bases, there was a span of 10 bases. The CDR3 spans 14 residues. CDR3 residues: CASSFGYSGNTIYF. The CDR3 DNA sequence: TGTGCCAGCAGTTTTGGGTATTCAGGAAACACCATATATTTT.

This chain links TRBV7-2 with TRBJ1-2; D gene unclear. Germline-derived CDR1 and CDR2 are SGHTA and FQGNSA. The V end was cut by 3 bases, the J end by 4 bases, with 9 bases between. This CDR3 comprises 13 residues. CDR3 in amino acids: CASSFGQIYGYTF. In nucleotides, the CDR3 is TGTGCCAGCAGCTTCGGCCAGATCTATGGCTACACCTTC.

The rearrangement links TRBV6-2 or TRBV6-3 to TRBJ2-5, with D hard to call. Between the trimmed V and J ends, which lost 10 bases and 7 bases, there was a span of 10 bases. Germline CDR1 and CDR2: MNHEY and SVGEGT. The CDR3 has 10 residues. The CDR3 reads CATAEGTQYF. CDR3 nucleotides: TGTGCCACCGCCGAAGGGACCCAGTACTTC.

V gene TRBV10-3 combines with J gene TRBJ2-1; no definite D call. Germline-derived CDR1 and CDR2 are ENHRY and SYGVKD. The CDR3 spans 12 residues. Trimming removed 3 bases at V and 5 bases at J, with 5 bases between. The CDR3 reads CAISEGNNEQFF. The CDR3 region has the DNA TGTGCCATCAGTGAAGGGAACAATGAGCAGTTCTTC.